These T cell receptor beta chains were read from a single sample in a study of blood T cell repertoires in COVID-19. Clones were read by immunoSEQ multiplex PCR, and TCRdb kept only the in-frame ones, dropping some. The table records 85,000 to 120,000 clones, about 85% of them present only once. Source material: peripheral blood. Receptors originate from a woman between 45 and 65 years old with COVID-19, enrolled during active disease. CDR3s include the opening cysteine and the closing phenylalanine or tryptophan. Each record gives: D gene, clone size, V gene, J gene, CDR3 DNA, CDR3 protein. The D gene is left open where the match is weak. Where a row states a size, it is once, few, many or the class of an expanded clone; other rows omit it.

D: .; size: .; V: TRBV19; J: TRBJ1-5; DNA: TGTGCCAGTAGAGGGGCTATATATAGCAATCAGCCCCAGCATTTT; CDR3: CASRGAIYSNQPQHF
D: .; size: .; V: TRBV11-2; J: TRBJ2-7; DNA: TGTGCCAGCAGCTTAGCCCCGGCAGGGGGGAGCTACGAGCAGTACTTC; CDR3: CASSLAPAGGSYEQYF
D: .; size: .; V: TRBV27; J: TRBJ1-6; DNA: TGTGCCAGCCACTCCTATAATTCACCCCTCCACTTT; CDR3: CASHSYNSPLHF
D: TRBD2; size: .; V: TRBV30; J: TRBJ2-2; DNA: TGTGCCTGGAGACCGCGGGGGGGAACCGGGGAGCTGTTTTTT; CDR3: CAWRPRGGTGELFF
D: .; size: .; V: TRBV9; J: TRBJ1-5; DNA: TGTGCCAGCAGCCCCGAGCAATACAATCAGCCCCAGCATTTT; CDR3: CASSPEQYNQPQHF
D: .; size: .; V: TRBV9; J: TRBJ2-6; DNA: TGTGCCAGCAGCGTAGGGCAGGGGTTCTCTGGGGCCAACGTCCTGACTTTC; CDR3: CASSVGQGFSGANVLTF
D: TRBD2; size: .; V: TRBV18; J: TRBJ2-6; DNA: TGTGCCAGCTCACCACCAGCGGGGGTTGGGGCCAACGTCCTGACTTTC; CDR3: CASSPPAGVGANVLTF
D: .; size: .; V: TRBV27; J: TRBJ1-1; DNA: TGTGCCAGCGTGGCGACAGCTGCTAACACTGAAGCTTTCTTT; CDR3: CASVATAANTEAFF
D: .; size: .; V: TRBV15; J: TRBJ2-1; DNA: TGTGCCACCAGCAATGTGGGCGGACAGAGTTACAATGAGCAGTTCTTC; CDR3: CATSNVGGQSYNEQFF
D: .; size: few; V: TRBV19; J: TRBJ2-6; DNA: TGTGCCAGTAACGGGGTGGCCGGGGCCAACGTCCTGACTTTC; CDR3: CASNGVAGANVLTF
D: .; size: once; V: TRBV4-1; J: TRBJ1-3; DNA: TGCGCCAGCAGCCAATGGGCCTCAGACAAGTCTGGAAACACCATATATTTT; CDR3: CASSQWASDKSGNTIYF
D: .; size: .; V: TRBV6-5; J: TRBJ2-3; DNA: TGTGCCAGCAGTTACTCTGATCCAGACACAGATACGCAGTATTTT; CDR3: CASSYSDPDTDTQYF
D: .; size: .; V: TRBV9; J: TRBJ2-7; DNA: TGTGCCAGCAGCTTAGAGGCGGGTGGAGGCGAGCAGTACTTC; CDR3: CASSLEAGGGEQYF
D: .; size: .; V: TRBV6-5; J: TRBJ2-7; DNA: TGTGCCAGCAGTAACCAACCGGCGGGTTCCTACGAGCAGTACTTC; CDR3: CASSNQPAGSYEQYF
D: .; size: .; V: TRBV5-5; J: TRBJ2-1; DNA: TGTGCCAGCAGCTTCAACAATGAGCAGTTCTTC; CDR3: CASSFNNEQFF
D: TRBD1; size: .; V: TRBV7-2; J: TRBJ2-1; DNA: TGTGCCAGCAGCTCCCCGGGACAGGGCTACAATGAGCAGTTCTTC; CDR3: CASSSPGQGYNEQFF